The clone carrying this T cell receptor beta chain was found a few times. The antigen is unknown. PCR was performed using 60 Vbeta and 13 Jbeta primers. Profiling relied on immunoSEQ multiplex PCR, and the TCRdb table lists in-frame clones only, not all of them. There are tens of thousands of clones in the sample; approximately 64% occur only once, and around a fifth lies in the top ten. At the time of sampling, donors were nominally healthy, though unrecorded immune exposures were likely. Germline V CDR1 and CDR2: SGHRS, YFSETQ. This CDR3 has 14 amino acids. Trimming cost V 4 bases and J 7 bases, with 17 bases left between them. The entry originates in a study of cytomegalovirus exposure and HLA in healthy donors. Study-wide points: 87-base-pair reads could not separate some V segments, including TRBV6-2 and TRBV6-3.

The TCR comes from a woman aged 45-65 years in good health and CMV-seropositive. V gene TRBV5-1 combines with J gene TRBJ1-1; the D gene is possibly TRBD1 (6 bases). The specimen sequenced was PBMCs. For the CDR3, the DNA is TGCGCCAGCAGCACACAGGGCAGTTCCGGTGAAGCTTTCTTT. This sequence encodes CASSTQGSSGEAFF.